Given below is one T cell receptor (beta chain) in context. Authors' processing steps: How many nucleated cells were present was estimated from reference gene primer amplification. TCRdb keeps only in-frame clones here, not all; method: immunoSEQ multiplex PCR. The DNA was the basis for D and trimming; V, J and clone size are from that table. The table has approximately 230,000 clones, 75% to 90% seen once. The data derive from a study of blood T cell repertoires in COVID-19. Sequencing used peripheral blood. This TCR came from a man younger than 45 who had recovered from COVID-19.

CDR3 nucleotide sequence: TGCGCCAGCAGGCCTACTAGCGGGAACACCGGGGAGCTGTTTTTT. Translated, it gives CASRPTSGNTGELFF. The chain couples TRBV5-1 to TRBJ2-2, with 8 positions matching TRBD2. The CDR3 runs to 15 residues. CDR1 and CDR2 from the germline V gene are SGHRS and YFSETQ. Trimming took 5 bases from V and 1 from J; bases not matched to a gene: 4.